The 15 T cell receptor beta chains listed next were all sequenced from one sample in a study of shared clonotypes between healthy human individuals. The protocol was immunoSEQ multiplex PCR, while the TCRdb copy is restricted to in-frame clones and leaves out a portion. This repertoire shows approximately 2.4 million clones, almost 96% found once; its top ten account for roughly 0.13%. The sequencing sample was made of naive CD4+ T cells sorted from blood. Specified subset: CD45RA+ positively selected. The origin of the receptors is a man aged 18 to 29 in good health.

The rearrangement uses TRBV18 and TRBJ1-6, with 7 bases that match TRBD1. CDR3 length: 14 residues. J lost 9 bases, V lost 4 bases, and 6 bases had no gene match. Germline V gene sequence: CDR1 KGHSH, CDR2 LQKENI. CDR3 residues: CASSQYRGGSPLHF. CDR3 bases: TGTGCCAGCTCACAATACAGGGGCGGTTCACCCCTCCACTTT.

This clone appeared a single time. The sample carries other DNA sequences with the same CDR3. The chain recombines TRBV18 with TRBJ1-1, with 7 bases that match TRBD1. The CDR3 sequence is 12 residues long. In germline, CDR1 is KGHSH, CDR2 LQKENI. Unmatched junction bases numbered 9, after V lost 6 bases and J lost 11 bases. The CDR3 DNA reads TGTGCCAGCTCCCCGCAGGGGGGTGAGGCTTTCTTT. Translation: CASSPQGGEAFF.

Regarding this clone: Within the sample, other DNA sequences also encode this same CDR3. The rearrangement joins TRBV5-1 to TRBJ2-7, with 7 bases matching TRBD2. From germline, CDR1 is SGHRS and CDR2 YFSETQ. This CDR3 comprises 15 residues. Trimming removed 1 base from V and 2 bases from J; junction bases left unmatched: 6. This CDR3 reads CASSLLASGAYEQYF. The CDR3 nucleotides read TGCGCCAGCAGCTTGTTGGCTAGCGGCGCCTACGAGCAGTACTTC.

V usage is TRBV10-3 and J usage is TRBJ1-6; D remains unclear. CDR3 size: 13 residues. With 8 bases removed from V and 4 bases from J, the gap between germline ends came to 9 bases. Germline V gene data show CDR1 as ENHRY and CDR2 as SYGVKD. The CDR3 DNA reads as TGTGCCATCGGAGCAGATTATAATTCACCCCTCCACTTT. The encoded protein is CAIGADYNSPLHF.

The chain carries TRBV19 and TRBJ1-5; TRBD1 is a possible D gene (6 bases). Germline loops: CDR1 LNHDA, CDR2 SQIVND (reference sequence). The CDR3 extends over 15 amino acids. Trimming took 0 bases from V and 2 from J, leaving 8 bases between them. The CDR3: CASSIEAGGNQPQHF. CDR3 bases: TGTGCCAGTAGTATAGAGGCAGGGGGCAATCAGCCCCAGCATTTT.

In the case of this clone: Within the sample, other DNA sequences also encode this same CDR3. V gene TRBV6-5 combines with J gene TRBJ2-1, with 8 bases that match TRBD2. This CDR3 comprises 15 residues. J lost 3 bases, V lost 2 bases, and 3 bases had no gene match. Germline CDR1 and CDR2: MNHEY and SVGAGI. Written as DNA, the CDR3 is TGTGCCAGCAGTTACGGACTAGCAGGCTACAATGAGCAGTTCTTC. This gives the protein CASSYGLAGYNEQFF.

The chain joins TRBV18 to TRBJ1-6, with 8 bases matching TRBD1. After removal of 5 bases from V and 9 bases from J, the junction contained 6 bases not matched to a gene. CDR3 length equals 14 residues. Germline values: CDR1 KGHSH, CDR2 LQKENI. The CDR3 spells CASSKTGAGSPLHF. The CDR3 bases are TGTGCCAGCTCAAAGACAGGGGCCGGTTCACCCCTCCACTTT.

This clone was seen once. V usage is TRBV25-1 and J usage is TRBJ2-3; D possibly corresponds to TRBD2 (6 bases). Trimming cost V 2 bases and J 2 bases, with 17 bases left between them. The CDR3 is made up of 17 amino acids. Germline CDR1 reads MGHDK; CDR2 reads SYGVNS. Written as DNA, the CDR3 is TGTGCCAGCAGTGAAGCGGCCGGGAGTCCCGACACAGATACGCAGTATTTT. Translation gives CASSEAAGSPDTDTQYF. Variable domain in full (rest from reference TRBV25-1 and TRBJ2-3): EADIYQTPRYLVIGTGKKITLECSQTMGHDKMYWYQQDPGMELHLIHYSYGVNSTEKGDLSSESTVSRIRTEHFPLTLESARPSHTSQYLCASSEAAGSPDTDTQYFGPGTRLTVL.

Of note for this clone: Within the sample, other DNA sequences also encode this same CDR3. The chain has TRBV5-6 and TRBJ2-7, with TRBD2 identical over 12 bases. Per germline, CDR1 SGHDT and CDR2 YYEEEE. With V trimmed by 0 bases and J by 1 base, 2 bases remained unmatched. The CDR3 contains 16 residues. CDR3: CASSLGLAGVSYEQYF. CDR3 DNA: TGTGCCAGCAGCTTGGGACTAGCGGGAGTATCCTACGAGCAGTACTTC.

J is TRBJ1-2 and V is TRBV28; 7 positions match TRBD1. V was clipped by 6 bases and J by 4 bases; unmatched bases: 5. This CDR3 spans 13 amino acids. CDR1 MDHEN and CDR2 SYDVKM come from the germline V gene. CDR3 nucleotides: TGTGCCAGCAGCCTGGGACAGTCCTATGGCTACACCTTC. Protein: CASSLGQSYGYTF.

J is TRBJ1-3 and V is TRBV19; D not certain. V gave up 9 bases and J gave up 2 bases, with 14 bases separating them. Germline V lookup: CDR1 LNHDA, CDR2 SQIVND (reference sequence). This CDR3 is built from 14 residues. The CDR3 sequence is CASRAGFTGNTIYF. The CDR3 nucleotides read TGTGCCAGCCGAGCCGGGTTTACTGGAAACACCATATATTTT.

The genes are TRBV29-1 and TRBJ1-2; D is undetermined. The CDR3 covers 14 residues. The germline V gene has CDR1 SQVTM and CDR2 ANQGSEA. Trimming took off 4 bases at V and 5 bases at J, with 17 bases between the two ends. CDR3 sequence (DNA): TGCAGCGTTGGAGGGCAGGCCCTGGGGTATGGCTACACCTTC. This codes for CSVGGQALGYGYTF.

The chain combines TRBV7-2 with TRBJ2-3; 13 bases align to TRBD2. V dropped 5 bases and J dropped 3; count of bases not matched to a gene: 5. The CDR3 runs to 16 residues. Germline CDR1 reads SGHTA; CDR2 reads FQGNSA. For the CDR3, the DNA is TGTGCCAGCAGCCCTCTACTAGCGGGGGGGACAGATACGCAGTATTTT. Translation: CASSPLLAGGTDTQYF.

Remarks on this clone: The same CDR3 also results from other DNA sequences found in this sample. The chain uses TRBV28 and TRBJ1-5, with D uncertain. The germline V and J ends were trimmed by 5 bases and 1 base, with 3 bases remaining between them. The germline CDR1 and CDR2 sequences are MDHEN and SYDVKM. The CDR3 has 12 residues. DNA for the CDR3: TGTGCCAGCAGTCGGAGCAATCAGCCCCAGCATTTT. Its protein product is CASSRSNQPQHF.

This clone was seen once. This chain uses TRBV6-1 with TRBJ2-7, with a weak D call TRBD1 (6 bases). The ends were cut back, 7 bases at V and 2 bases at J, with 18 bases in the middle. The CDR3 contains 15 residues. Germline V gene sequence: CDR1 MNHNS, CDR2 SASEGT. CDR3 bases: TGTGCCAGCACAAGGGGTGAGGGGGAAACCTACGAGCAGTACTTC. Amino acid sequence: CASTRGEGETYEQYF.